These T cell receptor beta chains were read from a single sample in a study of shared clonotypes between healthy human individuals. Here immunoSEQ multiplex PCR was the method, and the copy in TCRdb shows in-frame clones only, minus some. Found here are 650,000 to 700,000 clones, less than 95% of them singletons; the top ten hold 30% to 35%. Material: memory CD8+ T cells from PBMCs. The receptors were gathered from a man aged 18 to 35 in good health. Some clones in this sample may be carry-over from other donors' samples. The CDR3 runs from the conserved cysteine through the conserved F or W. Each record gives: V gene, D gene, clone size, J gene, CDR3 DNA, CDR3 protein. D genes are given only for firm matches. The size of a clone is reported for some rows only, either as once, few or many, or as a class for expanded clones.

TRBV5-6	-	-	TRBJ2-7	TGTGCCAGCAGCCCCGGAGGAGGGAATTCCTACGAGCAGTACTTC	CASSPGGGNSYEQYF
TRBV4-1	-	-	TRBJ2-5	TGCGCCAGCAGCCAAGGGGCAAAAGGCTTAGAGACCCAGTACTTC	CASSQGAKGLETQYF
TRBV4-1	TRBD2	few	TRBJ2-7	TGCGCCAGCAGCCAAGGGACTAGCGGGAGTTTTTACGAGCAGTACTTC	CASSQGTSGSFYEQYF
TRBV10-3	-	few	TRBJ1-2	TGTGCCATCAGTGAGTCCACGGAACTTTATGGCTACACCTTC	CAISESTELYGYTF
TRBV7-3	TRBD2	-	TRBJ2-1	TGTGCCAGCAGCCCTATAGCGGGAGGGCCAGACAATGAGCAGTTCTTC	CASSPIAGGPDNEQFF
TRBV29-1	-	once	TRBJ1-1	TGCAGCGTTGGGGGTGGGGACACTCGCACTGAAGCTTTCTTT	CSVGGGDTRTEAFF
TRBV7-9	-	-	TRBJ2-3	TGTGCCAGCAGCTTAGCGTCGAGTGATACGCAGTATTTT	CASSLASSDTQYF
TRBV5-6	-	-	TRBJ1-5	TGTGCCAGCAGCTTGGGCAGGTGGAGGGGGCAGCCCCAGCATTTT	CASSLGRWRGQPQHF
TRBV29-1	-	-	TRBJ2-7	TGCAGCGTTGTAGGCAGCTCCTACGAGCAGTACTTC	CSVVGSSYEQYF
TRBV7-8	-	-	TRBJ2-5	TGTGCCAGCAGCTTACTGCCGGCAGGGCCGACACAAGAGACCCAGTACTTC	CASSLLPAGPTQETQYF
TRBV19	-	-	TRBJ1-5	TGTGCCAGTACGCAGGGAGGGTTCCAGCCCCAGCATTTT	CASTQGGFQPQHF
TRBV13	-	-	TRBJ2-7	TGTGCCAGCAGCTTCGACGGGGTTGGGAGATACGAGCAGTACTTC	CASSFDGVGRYEQYF
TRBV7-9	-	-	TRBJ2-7	TGTGCCAGCAGCTGGTGGACAGCCGACGAGCAGTACTTC	CASSWWTADEQYF
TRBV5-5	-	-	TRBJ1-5	TGTGCCAGCAGCTTGTGGGGACCAAATCAGCCCCAGCATTTT	CASSLWGPNQPQHF
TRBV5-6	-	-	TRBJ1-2	TGTGCCAGCAGCTCGACAGGTTTTAACTATGGCTACACCTTC	CASSSTGFNYGYTF
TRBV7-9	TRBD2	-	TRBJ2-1	TGTGCCAGCAGCTTAGTTGGAGCGGGGTCGTACAATGAGCAGTTCTTC	CASSLVGAGSYNEQFF
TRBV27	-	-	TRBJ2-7	TGTGCCAGCAGTCTGACTAGTTCCTACGAGCAGTACTTC	CASSLTSSYEQYF
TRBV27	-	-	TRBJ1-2	TGTGCCAGCAGTTTATCGCCCAGGGTGGGATCTAACTATGGCTACACCTTC	CASSLSPRVGSNYGYTF
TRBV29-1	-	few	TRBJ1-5	TGCAGCGTGGCAGACAGCAATCAGCCCCAGCATTTT	CSVADSNQPQHF
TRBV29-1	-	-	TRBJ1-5	TGCAGCGTCCTCCTACCGACTGGGCCCCAGCATTTT	CSVLLPTGPQHF
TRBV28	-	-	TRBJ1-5	TGTGCCAGCAGTACTAGGTTGAGTTTGGGTCAGCCCCAGCATTTT	CASSTRLSLGQPQHF
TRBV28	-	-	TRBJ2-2	TGTGCCAGCAGACCCGCGCCGGACTCACCCACCGGGGAGCTGTTTTTT	CASRPAPDSPTGELFF
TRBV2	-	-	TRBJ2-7	TGTGCCAGCGGCCAGCCGGACGAGCAGTACTTC	CASGQPDEQYF
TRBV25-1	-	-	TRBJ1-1	TGTGCCAGCGGAGGAGCGGTGAACACTGAAGCTTTCTTT	CASGGAVNTEAFF
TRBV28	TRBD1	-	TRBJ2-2	TGTGCCAGCAGGGCATCCGGGACAGGGTCCGGGGAGCTGTTTTTT	CASRASGTGSGELFF
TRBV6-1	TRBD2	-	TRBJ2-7	TGTGCCAGCAGTGAATATGGGACTAGCGGGAGCTACGAGCAGTACTTC	CASSEYGTSGSYEQYF
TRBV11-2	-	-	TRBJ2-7	TGTGCCAGCAGCCCTAGGGTCAGGGAGCAGTACTTC	CASSPRVREQYF
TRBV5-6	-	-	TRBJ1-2	TGTGCCAGCAGCGTCCGGAAAGACCCCCGGGGCTACACCTTC	CASSVRKDPRGYTF
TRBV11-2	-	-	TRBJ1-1	TGTGCCAGCAGCTTATTGAACCCGAACACTGAAGCTTTCTTT	CASSLLNPNTEAFF
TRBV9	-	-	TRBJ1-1	TGTGCCAGCAGCGAGAGGGGGAACCCCAACACTGAAGCTTTCTTT	CASSERGNPNTEAFF
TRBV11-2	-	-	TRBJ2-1	TGTGCCAGCAGCTCCGTGGCGTCTAGCTCCTACAATGAGCAGTTCTTC	CASSSVASSSYNEQFF
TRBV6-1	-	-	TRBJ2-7	TGTGCCAGCTTTGACAGGCCGAGCTCCTACGAGCAGTACTTC	CASFDRPSSYEQYF
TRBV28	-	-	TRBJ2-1	TGTGCCAGCACGGTTAGGGGGACGGGGAATGAGCAGTTCTTC	CASTVRGTGNEQFF
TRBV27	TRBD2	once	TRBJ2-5	TGTGCCAGCAGTTTAGGTCTTCCCGGGACTAGCGGCACCCAAGAGACCCAGTACTTC	CASSLGLPGTSGTQETQYF